The 24 T cell receptor beta chains below all came from one sample that was sequenced in a study of T cells in Graves' hyperthyroidism and ophthalmopathy. The TCR beta CDR3 regions underwent amplification using RNA transcripts as the source. First-round RT-PCR targeting the TCR CDR3 was performed with the HTBI primer set. TCRdb ran MiXCR on the multiplex PCR reads and lists one entry per CDR3 protein. The table lists 600,000 to 800,000 distinct CDR3 sequences, under 45% of them singletons. Sequenced sample: blood. The receptors originated from a woman aged 40 to 49 with Graves' hyperthyroidism.

This clonotype was recorded a few times. One end of the junction is discordant with germline, which a read error may explain. V gene TRBV20-1 combines with J gene TRBJ1-2, with D possibly being TRBD1 (5 bases). Germline V gives CDR1 DFQATT, CDR2 SNEGSKA (reference sequence). The CDR3 covers 11 residues. CDR3 sequence: CSAREPGRDHF. In DNA form, the CDR3 reads TGCAGTGCTAGAGAACCTGGGAGGGACCACTTC.

The V and J genes are TRBV19 and TRBJ1-5; 9 bases line up with TRBD1. V was pared by 3 bases and J by 3 bases, with 9 bases of the junction left unmatched. CDR1 is LNHDA, CDR2 SQIVND, per germline (reference sequence). CDR3 length: 17 amino acids. CDR3 residues: CASSMGTGWSINQPQHF. For the CDR3, the DNA is TGTGCCAGTAGTATGGGGACAGGGTGGTCAATCAATCAGCCCCAGCATTTT. The variable domain in full, completed from reference TRBV19 and TRBJ1-5, reads DGGITQSPKYLFRKEGQNVTLSCEQNLNHDAMYWYRQDPGQGLRLIYYSQIVNDFQKGDIAEGYSVSREKKESFPLTVTSAQKNPTAFYLCASSMGTGWSINQPQHFGDGTRLSIL.

The V gene is TRBV4-3, the J gene TRBJ1-4, with D possibly matching TRBD1 (6 bases). The CDR3 length is 18 residues. V shed 0 bases and J shed 5 bases, with 19 bases lying between them. Germline loops: CDR1 LGHNA, CDR2 YSLEER. This CDR3 reads CASSQESVKDRQNEKLFF. CDR3 nucleotides: TGCGCCAGCAGCCAAGAAAGTGTGAAGGACAGACAGAATGAAAAACTGTTTTTT.

The chain uses TRBV14 and TRBJ2-7, with D tentatively TRBD1 or TRBD2 (5 bases each). V was trimmed by 4 bases and J by 4 bases, leaving 29 bases between them. The germline V gene encodes CDR1 SGHDN and CDR2 FVKESK. The CDR3 covers 19 residues. CDR3: CASSPTDTGWDGRIYEQYF. The CDR3 nucleotides read TGTGCCAGCAGCCCAACCGATACAGGTTGGGACGGACGGATATACGAGCAGTACTTC. Full variable domain (rest looked up from reference TRBV14 and TRBJ2-7): EAGVTQFPSHSVIEKGQTVTLRCDPISGHDNLYWYRRVMGKEIKFLLHFVKESKQDESGMPNNRFLAERTGGTYSTLKVQPAELEDSGVYFCASSPTDTGWDGRIYEQYFGPGTRLTVT.

This clonotype showed up many times. The rearrangement links TRBV20-1 to TRBJ2-5; 7 bases agree with TRBD1. J gave up 5 bases and V 3 bases, and 12 bases lay outside the gene matches. This CDR3 contains 15 residues. Germline CDR1 and CDR2: DFQATT and SNEGSKA (reference sequence). The CDR3 nucleotides are TGCAGTGCTAGGGGACGGGACAGCGCTATGGAGACCCAGTACTTC. The encoded protein is CSARGRDSAMETQYF.

This clonotype was seen many times. J is TRBJ1-2 and V is TRBV20-1; D is unresolved. The CDR3 totals 12 residues. Trimming left V 3 bases short and J 3 bases short, with 8 bases between. CDR1 is DFQATT, CDR2 SNEGSKA, per germline (reference sequence). The CDR3 nucleotides read TGCAGTGCTAGTGTGCAGTACTATGGCTACACCTTC. This sequence encodes CSASVQYYGYTF.

V gene TRBV20-1 combines with J gene TRBJ1-2; a weak D match, TRBD1 (6 bases). V shed 3 bases and J shed 2 bases, with 13 bases lying between them. This CDR3 comprises 14 residues. In germline, CDR1 is DFQATT, CDR2 SNEGSKA (reference sequence). CDR3 amino acids: CSASEAGVNYGYTF. Written as DNA, the CDR3 is TGCAGTGCTAGTGAGGCAGGGGTGAACTATGGCTACACCTTC.

With regard to this clonotype: The junction differs from germline at one of its ends, possibly a read error. The gene calls are TRBV7-2 and TRBJ1-1, with 9 bases lining up with TRBD1. The CDR3 is 18 residues long. Germline CDR1 reads SGHTA; CDR2 reads FQGNSA. The CDR3 DNA reads as TGTGCCGGCAGCCCTAAGGGACAGGGCATCGGGGGGGACACTGAAGCTTTCTTT. It translates to CAGSPKGQGIGGDTEAFF.

This clonotype was seen ten or more times. The V gene is TRBV7-9, the J gene TRBJ2-7; D tentatively fits TRBD1 or TRBD2 (5 bases each). CDR1 is SEHNR, CDR2 FQNEAQ, per germline (reference sequence). The V end was cut by 5 bases, the J end by 9 bases, with 14 bases between. CDR3 length: 12 residues. Here the CDR3 reads CASSPQERGQYF. The CDR3 DNA reads TGTGCCAGCAGCCCTCAGGAGAGGGGGCAGTACTTC.

The chain carries TRBV10-3 and TRBJ2-2, with TRBD1 as a possible D gene (6 bases). CDR1 ENHRY and CDR2 SYGVKD come from the germline V gene. Deletions cut 10 bases from V and 0 bases from J, with 12 bases between. This CDR3 spans 14 amino acids. This CDR3 reads CASRRTANTGELFF. For the CDR3, the DNA is TGTGCCAGCAGAAGGACAGCGAACACCGGGGAGCTGTTTTTT.

V usage is TRBV7-2 and J usage is TRBJ1-1; 7 bases fit TRBD1. The CDR3 runs to 15 residues. The germline CDR1 and CDR2 sequences are SGHTA and FQGNSA. The V segment lost 4 bases and the J segment 4 bases; nucleotides outside the gene matches: 9. The CDR3: CASSSGAGGFTEAFF. CDR3 nucleotide sequence: TGTGCCAGCAGCTCAGGGGCAGGGGGTTTCACTGAAGCTTTCTTT.

This clonotype was recorded at least ten times. The rearrangement links TRBV6-4 to TRBJ2-2; 8 bases agree with TRBD2. V was pared by 6 bases and J by 6 bases, with 6 bases of the junction left unmatched. This CDR3 has 14 amino acids. Looked up from germline, CDR1 is MRHNA and CDR2 is SNTAGT. The CDR3 loop is CASSPRRGAGELFF. CDR3 coding DNA: TGTGCCAGCAGCCCTCGGCGGGGGGCCGGGGAGCTGTTTTTT.

The chain links TRBV5-1 to TRBJ2-2; D ambiguous. The CDR3 length is 16 residues. Germline assignment: CDR1 SGHRS and CDR2 YFSETQ. The germline V and J ends were trimmed by 4 bases and 6 bases, with 19 bases remaining between them. CDR3 protein: CASSGTTDRTAGELFF. The CDR3 nucleotides read TGCGCCAGCAGCGGTACTACGGATAGGACGGCCGGGGAGCTGTTTTTT.

The gene calls are TRBV12-3 or TRBV12-4 and TRBJ2-7; D is unresolved. The V end lost 3 bases, the J end lost 7 bases, and 16 bases lay between the germline ends. The CDR3 extends over 14 amino acids. The CDR3 sequence: CASSFGNHASEQYF. The DNA of the CDR3 is TGTGCCAGCAGTTTTGGAAACCACGCCTCGGAGCAGTACTTC.

This clonotype came up many times. The chain employs TRBV15 and TRBJ2-7, with 9 bases lining up with TRBD1. With 0 bases clipped from V and 6 bases from J, the junction kept 6 bases outside the gene matches. Germline V gene lookup returns CDR1 LNHNV and CDR2 YYDKDF (reference sequence). CDR3 length: 15 amino acids. CDR3 amino acids: CATSRDGTGPREQYF. As DNA, the CDR3 is TGTGCCACCAGCAGAGATGGGACAGGGCCTCGCGAGCAGTACTTC.

Comments on this clonotype: This may arise from a read error, as a much more abundant clone is one base away. The CDR3 reads CASNPGKAYSSPLHF. CDR3 bases: TGTGCCAGCAACCCCGGCAAGGCCTATAGTTCACCCCTCCACTTT. This chain links TRBV2 with TRBJ1-6; D gene unclear. The CDR3 sequence is 15 residues long. From germline, CDR1 is SNHLY and CDR2 FYNNEI.

In this sample, this clonotype turned up many times. V gene TRBV29-1 combines with J gene TRBJ1-3; D is ambiguous. The CDR3 contains 14 residues. V gave up 4 bases and J gave up 1 base, with 11 bases separating them. Germline assignment: CDR1 SQVTM and CDR2 ANQGSEA. The CDR3 sequence: CSVASWRSGNTIYF. The CDR3 bases are TGCAGCGTTGCTTCTTGGAGGTCTGGAAACACCATATATTTT. Together with reference TRBV29-1 and TRBJ1-3, the CDR3 gives the full variable domain: SAVISQKPSRDICQRGTSLTIQCQVDSQVTMMFWYRQQPGQSLTLIATANQGSEATYESGFVIDKFPISRPNLTFSTLTVSNMSPEDSSIYLCSVASWRSGNTIYFGEGSWLTVV.

The chain is built from TRBV20-1 and TRBJ1-1; no definite D call. The V and J ends lost 5 bases and 1 base respectively, with 17 bases between them. The V gene's germline CDR1 is DFQATT and CDR2 SNEGSKA (reference sequence). The CDR3 consists of 15 residues. For the CDR3, the DNA is TGCAGTGCTCAAGCGGGCCACGGCGGGAACACTGAAGCTTTCTTT. This encodes CSAQAGHGGNTEAFF.

About this clonotype itself: At one of its ends the junction is not consistent with the germline gene, which may arise from a read error. The chain combines TRBV7-2 with TRBJ1-2; D unclear. Germline V gene sequence: CDR1 SGHTA, CDR2 FQGNSA. The CDR3 is 15 residues long. The CDR3 nucleotides read TGTGCCAGCAGCTTAGACGAGGCGACCCGTTATGGCCACACCTTC. Its translation: CASSLDEATRYGHTF.

This rearrangement joins TRBV19 to TRBJ1-6; a possible D gene is TRBD1 (5 bases). The V and J ends lost 2 bases and 2 bases respectively, with 16 bases between them. Germline V gives CDR1 LNHDA, CDR2 SQIVND (reference sequence). The CDR3 spans 18 residues. CDR3 coding DNA: TGTGCCAGTAGTATATCCCCTGAAAGGGGTACCTATAATTCACCCCTCCACTTT. It specifies CASSISPERGTYNSPLHF.

This clonotype was detected only a few times. V gene TRBV6-1 combines with J gene TRBJ1-2, with 7 bases identical to TRBD1. Germline-derived CDR1 and CDR2 are MNHNS and SASEGT. J lost 5 bases, V lost 2 bases, and 2 bases had no gene match. The CDR3 sequence is 13 residues long. DNA for the CDR3: TGTGCCAGCAGTGAACAGGGGGAATATGGCTACACCTTC. Translation gives CASSEQGEYGYTF.

The V and J genes are TRBV9 and TRBJ1-2, with a tentative D call TRBD1 (6 bases). V was clipped by 0 bases and J by 3 bases, with 9 bases between them. Germline CDR1 and CDR2: SGDLS and YYNGEE. The CDR3 is 14 amino acids. The CDR3, as DNA: TGTGCCAGCAGCGTAGCAGGGGTGGACTATGGCTACACCTTC. As protein: CASSVAGVDYGYTF.

This clonotype has a handful of counts. The chain uses TRBV28 and TRBJ1-2; tentatively, D is TRBD1 (5 bases). This CDR3 region has 14 residues. V shed 4 bases and J shed 5 bases, with 14 bases lying between them. CDR1 and CDR2 from the germline V gene are MDHEN and SYDVKM. The CDR3 reads CASSSATVLYGYTF. Here the CDR3 DNA reads TGTGCCAGCAGTTCTGCGACAGTGCTTTATGGCTACACCTTC.

In its sample, this clonotype was seen a few times. CDR3 nucleotides: TGTGCCAGCAGCTCCGATCCACAGATCTACGAGCAGTACTTC. Its translation: CASSSDPQIYEQYF. The chain links TRBV7-9 to TRBJ2-7, with D uncertain. This CDR3 has 14 residues. The V gene's germline CDR1 is SEHNR and CDR2 FQNEAQ (reference sequence). Trimming removed 4 bases at V and 3 bases at J, with 13 bases between. The whole variable domain, filled in from reference TRBV7-9 and TRBJ2-7, reads DTGVSQNPRHKITKRGQNVTFRCDPISEHNRLYWYRQTLGQGPEFLTYFQNEAQLEKSRLLSDRFSAERPKGSFSTLEIQRTEQGDSAMYLCASSSDPQIYEQYFGPGTRLTVT.